This T cell receptor (beta chain) was found in a study of OX40 agonist ivuxolimab in advanced cancers. Turning to the study itself: Hepatocellular carcinoma, melanoma, renal cell or head and neck cancer affected the dose-escalation patients. Of the participants, over 30% had some prior anti-PD-1, anti-PD-L1 or anti-CTLA-4 therapy, which was allowed. General study points: Averaged across samples, CD8+ T cells carried more expanded clones than CD4+ did.

V lost 5 bases to trimming and J lost 9 bases; unmatched junction nucleotides: 8. Per germline, CDR1 SGHAT and CDR2 FQNNGV. The CDR3 has 15 residues. Enrollment shut out patients with autoimmune disease history or systemic immunosuppression. Regarding this clone: Antigen unknown. This same CDR3 is encoded by further DNA sequences in the sample.

Clones were sequenced by immunoSEQ multiplex PCR, and TCRdb holds only the in-frame ones, with some missing. Of some 100,000 clones in the sample, 90% were seen once. The sequencing here drew on CD4+ or CD8+ T cells sorted from blood, taken in a trial of the OX40 agonist ivuxolimab. V and J are TRBV11-2 and TRBJ2-1; 12 bases align to TRBD2. The receptor was derived from an adult with an advanced solid tumor such as melanoma, head and neck, liver or kidney cancer. The CDR3 is CASSVLAGGPSEQFF. Here the CDR3 DNA reads TGTGCCAGCAGCGTCCTAGCGGGAGGGCCTAGTGAGCAGTTCTTC.